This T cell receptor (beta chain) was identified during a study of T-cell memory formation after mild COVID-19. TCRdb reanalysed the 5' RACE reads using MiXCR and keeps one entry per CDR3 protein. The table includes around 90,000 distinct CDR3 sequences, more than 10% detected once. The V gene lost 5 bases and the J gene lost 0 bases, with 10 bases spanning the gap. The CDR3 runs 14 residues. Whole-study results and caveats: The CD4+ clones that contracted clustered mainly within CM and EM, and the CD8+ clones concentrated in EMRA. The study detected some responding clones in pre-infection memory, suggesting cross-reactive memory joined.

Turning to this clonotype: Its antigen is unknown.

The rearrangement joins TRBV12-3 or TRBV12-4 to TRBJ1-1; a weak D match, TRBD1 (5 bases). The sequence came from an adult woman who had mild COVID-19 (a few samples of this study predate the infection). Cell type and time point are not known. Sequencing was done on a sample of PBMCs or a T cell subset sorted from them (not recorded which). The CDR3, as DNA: TGTGCCAGCAGTGTGGGACTGTTGAACACTGAAGCTTTCTTT. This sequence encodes CASSVGLLNTEAFF.